This is a list of T cell receptor beta chains from one sample in a study of cytomegalovirus exposure and HLA in healthy donors. Only in-frame clones appear in the TCRdb table, and some are missing; sequencing was by immunoSEQ multiplex PCR. The profile shows over 150,000 clones, approximately 77% of them singletons. Input material: PBMCs. These receptors were obtained from a middle-aged man in good health and CMV-seropositive. The CDR3 runs from the conserved cysteine through the conserved F or W. The D gene is left open where the match is weak. Expanded clones are given a class, and other clones once, few, many or no size at all.

TRBV4-1	TRBD1	TRBJ1-6	-	TGCGCCAGCAGCCAAGAAGGGACAGGGAGTTCACCCCTCCACTTT	CASSQEGTGSSPLHF
TRBV10-1	-	TRBJ2-7	-	TGCGCCAGCAGTGAGTCGCAGGTCGCCAACAACGAGCAGTACTTC	CASSESQVANNEQYF
TRBV19	-	TRBJ1-6	-	TGTGCCAGTAGTATAGGGGGGCGGGCCCGCAATTCACCCCTCCACTTT	CASSIGGRARNSPLHF
TRBV6-5	-	TRBJ2-7	-	TGTGCCAGCAGTCCCACTAGACTATACTACGAGCAGTACTTC	CASSPTRLYYEQYF
TRBV29-1	-	TRBJ1-1	-	TGCAGCGCCCCCCGGGGCACTGAAGCTTTCTTT	CSAPRGTEAFF
TRBV5-1	TRBD1	TRBJ1-2	-	TGCGCCAGCAGCTCCGGGACAGGCTCTACTAACTATGGCTACACCTTC	CASSSGTGSTNYGYTF
TRBV18	TRBD1	TRBJ1-4	few	TGTGCCAGCTCACCCGGACAGGCCTCCTCTGCAACTAATGAAAAACTGTTTTTT	CASSPGQASSATNEKLFF
TRBV2	TRBD1	TRBJ1-6	many	TGTGCCAGCAAATCGGGACAGGGTGTTTCACCCCTCCACTTT	CASKSGQGVSPLHF
TRBV28	TRBD1	TRBJ2-3	-	TGTGCCAGCAGACCGACAGGGGGCGGGACAGATACGCAGTATTTT	CASRPTGGGTDTQYF
TRBV6-1	-	TRBJ1-1	few	TGTGCCAGCAAGGCGGGGGAGTACACTGAAGCTTTCTTT	CASKAGEYTEAFF
TRBV4-2	-	TRBJ1-2	-	TGTGCCAGCAGCCAAGAAGTGGGGAGGAACTATGGCTACACCTTC	CASSQEVGRNYGYTF
TRBV28	-	TRBJ2-7	-	TGTGCCAGCAGTCGGACAGAGTACGAGCAGTACTTC	CASSRTEYEQYF
TRBV11-2	-	TRBJ1-6	-	TGTGCCAGCAGCTTAGACAGGGCCGTACCCCTCCACTTT	CASSLDRAVPLHF
TRBV27	TRBD2	TRBJ2-1	-	TGTGCCAGCAGCCAGTCCCGGGGCTTAGCGGGGCCGGGGGAGCAGTTCTTC	CASSQSRGLAGPGEQFF
TRBV11-3	-	TRBJ2-3	-	TGTGCCAGCAGCCCGGGAGGCACAGATACGCAGTATTTT	CASSPGGTDTQYF
TRBV19	TRBD2	TRBJ2-5	-	TGTGCCAGTAGTAACCTAGCGGGGGGCTTCGAGACCCAGTACTTC	CASSNLAGGFETQYF
TRBV2	-	TRBJ1-6	-	TGTGCCAGCAGTGAAGCGCAGGGGCTAGGTTCACCCCTCCACTTT	CASSEAQGLGSPLHF
TRBV7-9	TRBD2	TRBJ2-5	-	TGTGCCAGCCCCCCCGCGGGGGGGCAAGAGACCCAGTACTTC	CASPPAGGQETQYF
TRBV7-3	TRBD2	TRBJ2-5	few	TGTGCCAGCAGCCCCGGGACTATGTACCAAGAGACCCAGTACTTC	CASSPGTMYQETQYF
TRBV7-9	TRBD1	TRBJ1-6	-	TGTGCCAGCAGCTTCGGGACAGGGGGGCGAGTATCCCTCCACTTT	CASSFGTGGRVSLHF
TRBV30	-	TRBJ2-3	-	TGTGCCTGGGAACGTGGAGATTGGAGCACAGATACGCAGTATTTT	CAWERGDWSTDTQYF
TRBV30	TRBD1	TRBJ1-2	-	TGTGCCTCCTACAGGGGGCTTAACTATGGCTACACCTTC	CASYRGLNYGYTF
TRBV10-3	-	TRBJ1-4	-	TGTGCCATCAGTGTACAGTCTAATGAAAAACTGTTTTTT	CAISVQSNEKLFF
TRBV5-1	-	TRBJ2-2	-	TGCGCCAGCACGGCTAGCCTAGGCACCGGGGAGCTGTTTTTT	CASTASLGTGELFF
TRBV7-9	TRBD1	TRBJ1-1	once	TGTGCCAGCAGCTTAAATACAGGGGTTACTGAAGCTTTCTTT	CASSLNTGVTEAFF
TRBV30	TRBD2	TRBJ2-3	-	TGTGCCTGGACGTCGGGGGGACTTCCGTATTTT	CAWTSGGLPYF
TRBV6-5	TRBD1	TRBJ2-7	few	TGTGCCAGCAGTTATCGGGACAGGGGGGCCTACGAGCAGTACTTC	CASSYRDRGAYEQYF
TRBV7-9	-	TRBJ1-4	-	TGTGCCAGCAGGCCAAGGACAGATAATGAAAAACTGTTTTTT	CASRPRTDNEKLFF
TRBV4-3	-	TRBJ2-3	-	TGCGCCAGCAGCATATCGGGGGGCAGGACCACAGATACGCAGTATTTT	CASSISGGRTTDTQYF
TRBV6-5	-	TRBJ2-5	once	TGTGCCAGCAGTTACTCGATGGGGGCTGGAGAGACCCAGTACTTC	CASSYSMGAGETQYF
TRBV7-7	TRBD2	TRBJ2-5	few	TGTGCTAGCAGCTTTGGACTAGCGGGTTCGGGGGGAGAGACCCAGTACTTC	CASSFGLAGSGGETQYF
TRBV7-2	-	TRBJ1-2	-	TGTGCCAGCAGCTTAGACAGGGTCTCCTTCTATGGCTACACCTTC	CASSLDRVSFYGYTF
TRBV6-5	-	TRBJ2-1	-	TGTGCCAGCAGTTACGGGCCGGGGTACAACAATGAGCAGTTCTTC	CASSYGPGYNNEQFF
TRBV6-6	TRBD1	TRBJ2-7	few	TGTGCCAGCAGCCGTAGGACAGGGAACTACGAGCAGTACTTC	CASSRRTGNYEQYF
TRBV15	-	TRBJ1-4	-	TGTGCCACCAGCAGAGACGATGAAAAACTGTTTTTT	CATSRDDEKLFF
TRBV28	TRBD1	TRBJ1-2	-	TGTGCCAGCAGTTTTGGACAGGGAAACTATGGCTACACCTTC	CASSFGQGNYGYTF
TRBV5-1	TRBD1	TRBJ2-3	-	TGCGCCAGCAGCCCTCGGACAGGGGGTCAGTCGACAGATACGCAGTATTTT	CASSPRTGGQSTDTQYF
TRBV5-1	-	TRBJ1-1	-	TGCGCCAGCAGCTCGGCGGCTTACAGGGCTCAAGCTTTCTTT	CASSSAAYRAQAFF
TRBV5-1	TRBD1	TRBJ2-7	-	TGCGCCAGCAGCTCTGTGGAACAGGGGAACTCCTACGAGCAGTACTTC	CASSSVEQGNSYEQYF
TRBV28	-	TRBJ1-4	once	TGTGCCAGCAGTTTGGGAGGTGCAACTAATGAAAAACTGTTTTTT	CASSLGGATNEKLFF
TRBV12-5	-	TRBJ1-6	-	TGTGCTAGTGCCCTAACCGGGAATTCACCCCTCCACTTT	CASALTGNSPLHF
TRBV5-4	TRBD1	TRBJ1-1	-	TGTGCCAGCAGCTTGACAGGGGGGATTGAAGCTTTCTTT	CASSLTGGIEAFF
TRBV7-2	TRBD1	TRBJ2-3	-	TGTGCCAGCAGCAGAGGGACAGCTAGCACAGATACGCAGTATTTT	CASSRGTASTDTQYF
TRBV10-1	-	TRBJ2-7	-	TGCGCCAGCAGTGAGTCGTGGGTCTCAGGCGAGCAGTACTTC	CASSESWVSGEQYF
TRBV11-3	-	TRBJ1-5	-	TGTGCCAGCAGCTTAGGGTCAACAGGAGAAAATCAGCTCCAGCATTTT	CASSLGSTGENQLQHF
TRBV18	TRBD1	TRBJ2-7	-	TGTGCCAGCTCACCACCGGTGCAAGGGGGCTGGGGCGAGCAGTACTTC	CASSPPVQGGWGEQYF
TRBV5-1	TRBD1	TRBJ1-1	-	TGCGCCAGCAGCTTGGGACAGGGAGGCACTGAAGCTTTCTTT	CASSLGQGGTEAFF
TRBV4-2	TRBD1	TRBJ1-5	few	TGTGCCAGCAGCCAAGAGAGGACAGGCGTCAGACATTTT	CASSQERTGVRHF
TRBV7-6	TRBD2	TRBJ2-1	-	TGTGCCAGCAGCTTATCTAGCGGGCGATACAATGAGCAGTTCTTC	CASSLSSGRYNEQFF
TRBV5-1	-	TRBJ1-1	-	TGCGCCAGCAGTCAGGACAGATTGAACACTGAAGCTTTCTTT	CASSQDRLNTEAFF
TRBV4-1	TRBD1	TRBJ1-5	-	TGCGCCAGCAGCAGGGGACAGAACAATCAGCCCCAGCATTTT	CASSRGQNNQPQHF
TRBV10-3	-	TRBJ1-5	-	TGTGCCATCAGTGATCGGACAGCTAGCAATCAGCCCCAGCATTTT	CAISDRTASNQPQHF
TRBV7-9	TRBD2	TRBJ2-5	few	TGTGCCGGTACCCGGGGGGGATCCCAAGAGACCCAGTACTTC	CAGTRGGSQETQYF
TRBV27	TRBD1	TRBJ2-7	-	TGTGCCAGCAGTGTCTTGGGACAGGGGATAACCTACGAGCAGTACTTC	CASSVLGQGITYEQYF
TRBV5-6	TRBD1	TRBJ1-1	once	TGTGCCAGCAGCTGGAGGGGGCTAGGCACTGAAGCTTTCTTT	CASSWRGLGTEAFF
TRBV11-3	-	TRBJ2-7	few	TGTGCCAGCAGCCAACAGGGCTACGAGCAGTACTTC	CASSQQGYEQYF
TRBV4-3	TRBD1	TRBJ2-5	-	TGCGCCAGCAGCCAAGAAGACAGGGGGTGGGAGACCCAGTACTTC	CASSQEDRGWETQYF
TRBV28	TRBD1	TRBJ1-1	few	TGTGCCAGCAGGGGGACAGTGAACACTGAAGCTTTCTTT	CASRGTVNTEAFF
TRBV11-1	TRBD1	TRBJ1-4	-	TGTGCCAGCAGCCCCCGAACAGGGGGAAATGAAAAACTGTTTTTT	CASSPRTGGNEKLFF